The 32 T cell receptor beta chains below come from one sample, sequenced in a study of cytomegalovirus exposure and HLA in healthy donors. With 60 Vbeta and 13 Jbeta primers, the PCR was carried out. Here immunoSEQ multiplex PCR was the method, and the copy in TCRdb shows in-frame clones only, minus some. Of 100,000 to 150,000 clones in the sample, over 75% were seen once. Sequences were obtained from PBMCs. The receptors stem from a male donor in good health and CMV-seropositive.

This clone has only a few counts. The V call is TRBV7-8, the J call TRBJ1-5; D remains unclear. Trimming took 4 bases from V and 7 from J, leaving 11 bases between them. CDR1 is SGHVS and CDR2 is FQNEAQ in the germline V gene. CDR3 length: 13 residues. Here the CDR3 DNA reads TGTGCCAGCAGCTCGTCGCGTTGGCAGCCCCAGCATTTT. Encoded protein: CASSSSRWQPQHF.

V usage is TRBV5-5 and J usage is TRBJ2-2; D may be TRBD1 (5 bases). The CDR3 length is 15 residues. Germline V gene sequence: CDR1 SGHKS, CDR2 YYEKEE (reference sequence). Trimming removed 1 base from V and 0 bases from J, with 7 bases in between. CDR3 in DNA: TGTGCCAGCAGCTTGAGACAGTCGAACACCGGGGAGCTGTTTTTT. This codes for CASSLRQSNTGELFF. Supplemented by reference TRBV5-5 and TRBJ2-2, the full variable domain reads DAGVTQSPTHLIKTRGQQVTLRCSPISGHKSVSWYQQVLGQGPQFIFQYYEKEERGRGNFPDRFSARQFPNYSSELNVNALLLGDSALYLCASSLRQSNTGELFFGEGSRLTVL.

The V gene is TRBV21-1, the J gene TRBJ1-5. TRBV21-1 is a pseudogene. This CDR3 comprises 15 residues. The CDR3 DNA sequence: TGTGCCAGCAGCACCCCTCCGGCCGGGAATCAGCCCCAGCATTTT. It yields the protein CASSTPPAGNQPQHF.

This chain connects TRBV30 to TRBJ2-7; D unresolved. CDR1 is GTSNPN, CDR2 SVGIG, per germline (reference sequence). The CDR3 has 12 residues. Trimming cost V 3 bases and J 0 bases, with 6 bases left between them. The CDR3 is CAWSESSYEQYF. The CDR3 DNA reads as TGTGCCTGGAGCGAGAGCTCCTACGAGCAGTACTTC.

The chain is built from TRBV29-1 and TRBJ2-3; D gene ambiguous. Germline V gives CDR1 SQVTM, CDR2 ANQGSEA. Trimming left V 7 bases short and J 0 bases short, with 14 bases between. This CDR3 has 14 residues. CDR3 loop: CSAPIGASTDTQYF. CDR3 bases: TGCAGCGCCCCGATCGGTGCTAGCACAGATACGCAGTATTTT.

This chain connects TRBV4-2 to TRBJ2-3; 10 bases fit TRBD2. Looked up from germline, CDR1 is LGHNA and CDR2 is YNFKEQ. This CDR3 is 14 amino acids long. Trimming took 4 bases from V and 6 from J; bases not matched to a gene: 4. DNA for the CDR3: TGTGCCAGCAGCCCTAGCGGGAGAGTGGATACGCAGTATTTT. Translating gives CASSPSGRVDTQYF.

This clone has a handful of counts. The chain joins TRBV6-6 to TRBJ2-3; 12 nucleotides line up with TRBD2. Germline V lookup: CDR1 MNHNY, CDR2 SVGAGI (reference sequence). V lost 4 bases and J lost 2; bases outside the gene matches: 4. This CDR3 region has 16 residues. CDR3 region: CASSSGLAGITDTQYF. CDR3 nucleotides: TGTGCCAGCAGTTCAGGACTAGCGGGGATCACAGATACGCAGTATTTT.

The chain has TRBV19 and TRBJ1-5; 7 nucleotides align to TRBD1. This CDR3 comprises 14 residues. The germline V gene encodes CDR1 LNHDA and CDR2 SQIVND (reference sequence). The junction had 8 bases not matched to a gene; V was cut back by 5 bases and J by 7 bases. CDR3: CASSVTGSPQPQHF. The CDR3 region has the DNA TGTGCCAGTAGTGTGACAGGGAGTCCCCAGCCCCAGCATTTT.

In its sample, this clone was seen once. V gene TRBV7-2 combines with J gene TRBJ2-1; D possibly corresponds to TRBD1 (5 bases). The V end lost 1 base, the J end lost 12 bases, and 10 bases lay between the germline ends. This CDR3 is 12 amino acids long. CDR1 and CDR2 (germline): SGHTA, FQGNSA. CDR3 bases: TGTGCCAGCAGCTTAGGGTCTACAGGGCAGTTCTTC. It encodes CASSLGSTGQFF. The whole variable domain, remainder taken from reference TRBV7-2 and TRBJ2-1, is GAGVSQSPSNKVTEKGKDVELRCDPISGHTALYWYRQSLGQGLEFLIYFQGNSAPDKSGLPSDRFSAERTGGSVSTLTIQRTQQEDSAVYLCASSLGSTGQFFGPGTRLTVL.

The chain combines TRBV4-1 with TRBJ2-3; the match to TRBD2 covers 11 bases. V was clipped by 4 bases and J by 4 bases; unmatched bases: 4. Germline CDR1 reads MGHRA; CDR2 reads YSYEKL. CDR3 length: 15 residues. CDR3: CASSRLAGGSDTQYF. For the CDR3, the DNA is TGCGCCAGCAGCCGGCTAGCGGGAGGCTCAGATACGCAGTATTTT.

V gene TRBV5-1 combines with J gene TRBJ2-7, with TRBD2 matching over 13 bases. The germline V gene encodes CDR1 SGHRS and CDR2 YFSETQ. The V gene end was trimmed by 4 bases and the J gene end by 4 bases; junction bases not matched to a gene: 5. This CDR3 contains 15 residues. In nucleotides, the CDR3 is TGCGCCAGCAGCGTGGGACTAGCGGGGCGGTACGAGCAGTACTTC. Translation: CASSVGLAGRYEQYF.

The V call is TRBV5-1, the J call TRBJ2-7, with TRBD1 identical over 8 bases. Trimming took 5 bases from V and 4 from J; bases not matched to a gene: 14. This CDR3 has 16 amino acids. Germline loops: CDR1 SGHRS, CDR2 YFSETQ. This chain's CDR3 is CASRGRNGQGGYEQYF. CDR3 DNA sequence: TGCGCCAGCAGGGGCAGGAACGGACAGGGTGGTTACGAGCAGTACTTC.

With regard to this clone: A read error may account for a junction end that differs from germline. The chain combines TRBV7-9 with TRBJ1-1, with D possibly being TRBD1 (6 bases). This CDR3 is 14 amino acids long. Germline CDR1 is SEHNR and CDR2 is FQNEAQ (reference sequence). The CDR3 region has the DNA TGTGCCAACAGCTTAGCGGGGGGGCGGACTGAAGCTTTCTTT. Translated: CANSLAGGRTEAFF.

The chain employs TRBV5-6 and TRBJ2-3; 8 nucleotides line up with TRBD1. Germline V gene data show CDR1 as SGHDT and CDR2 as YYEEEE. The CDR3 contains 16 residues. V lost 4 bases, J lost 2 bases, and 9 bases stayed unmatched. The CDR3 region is CASSLWDRRFTDTQYF. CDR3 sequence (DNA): TGTGCCAGCAGCCTATGGGACAGGCGGTTCACAGATACGCAGTATTTT.

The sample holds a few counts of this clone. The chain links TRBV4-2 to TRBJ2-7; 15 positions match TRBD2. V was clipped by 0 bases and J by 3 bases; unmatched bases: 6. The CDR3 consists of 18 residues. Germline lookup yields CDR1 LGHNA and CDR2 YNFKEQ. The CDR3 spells CASSQDVGTSGRYYEQYF. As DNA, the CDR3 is TGTGCCAGCAGCCAAGATGTCGGGACTAGCGGGAGGTACTACGAGCAGTACTTC.

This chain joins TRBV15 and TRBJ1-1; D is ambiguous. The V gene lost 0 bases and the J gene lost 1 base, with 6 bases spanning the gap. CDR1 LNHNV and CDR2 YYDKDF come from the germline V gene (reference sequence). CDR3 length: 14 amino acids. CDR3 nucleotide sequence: TGTGCCACCAGCAGAGATCGGTGGAACACTGAAGCTTTCTTT. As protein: CATSRDRWNTEAFF.

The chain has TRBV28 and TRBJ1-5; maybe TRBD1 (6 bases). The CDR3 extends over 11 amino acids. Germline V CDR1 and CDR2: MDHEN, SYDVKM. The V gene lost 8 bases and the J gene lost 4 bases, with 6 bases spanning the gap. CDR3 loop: CASQGNQPQHF. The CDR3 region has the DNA TGTGCCAGCCAGGGGAATCAGCCCCAGCATTTT.

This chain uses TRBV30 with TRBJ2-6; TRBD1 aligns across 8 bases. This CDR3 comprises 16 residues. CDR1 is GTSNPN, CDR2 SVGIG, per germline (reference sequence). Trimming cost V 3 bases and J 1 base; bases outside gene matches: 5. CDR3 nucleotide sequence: TGTGCCTGGAGCGGACAGGGATATTCTGGGGCCAACGTCCTGACTTTC. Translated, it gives CAWSGQGYSGANVLTF.

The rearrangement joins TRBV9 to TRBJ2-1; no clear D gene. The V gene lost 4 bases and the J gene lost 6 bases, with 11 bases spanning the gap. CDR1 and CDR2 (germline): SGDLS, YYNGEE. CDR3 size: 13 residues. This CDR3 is CASSPRPINEQFF. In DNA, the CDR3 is TGTGCCAGCAGCCCTAGGCCCATCAATGAGCAGTTCTTC.

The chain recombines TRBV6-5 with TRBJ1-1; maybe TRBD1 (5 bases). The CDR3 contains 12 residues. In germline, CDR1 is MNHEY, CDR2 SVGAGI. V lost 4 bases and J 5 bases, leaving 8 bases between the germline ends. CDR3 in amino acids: CASSWGSTEAFF. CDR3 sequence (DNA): TGTGCCAGCAGTTGGGGCTCGACTGAAGCTTTCTTT.

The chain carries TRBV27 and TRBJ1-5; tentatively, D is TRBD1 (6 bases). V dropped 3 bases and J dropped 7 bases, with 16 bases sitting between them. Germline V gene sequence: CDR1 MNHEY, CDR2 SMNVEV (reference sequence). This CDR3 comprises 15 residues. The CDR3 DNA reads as TGTGCCAGCAGTTTTACAGGGAGGGGCGGGCAGCCCCAGCATTTT. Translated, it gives CASSFTGRGGQPQHF.

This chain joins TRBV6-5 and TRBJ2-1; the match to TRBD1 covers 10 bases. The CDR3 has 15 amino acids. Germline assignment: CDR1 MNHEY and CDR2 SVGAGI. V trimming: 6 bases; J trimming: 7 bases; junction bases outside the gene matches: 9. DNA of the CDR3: TGTGCCAGCAGGACTCCGGGACAGGGGAAAAATGAGCAGTTCTTC. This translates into CASRTPGQGKNEQFF.

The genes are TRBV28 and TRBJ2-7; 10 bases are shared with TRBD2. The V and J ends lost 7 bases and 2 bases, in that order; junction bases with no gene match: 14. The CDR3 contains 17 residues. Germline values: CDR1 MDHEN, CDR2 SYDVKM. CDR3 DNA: TGTGCCAGCACCATCATCCTCCTAGCGGGGGCGCCCTACGAGCAGTACTTC. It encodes CASTIILLAGAPYEQYF.

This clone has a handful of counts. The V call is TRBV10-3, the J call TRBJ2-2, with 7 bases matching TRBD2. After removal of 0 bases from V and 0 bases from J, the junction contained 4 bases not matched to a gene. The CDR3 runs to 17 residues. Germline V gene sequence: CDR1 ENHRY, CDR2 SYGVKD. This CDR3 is CAISESGRASNTGELFF. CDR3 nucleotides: TGTGCCATCAGTGAGTCTGGGAGGGCTTCGAACACCGGGGAGCTGTTTTTT.

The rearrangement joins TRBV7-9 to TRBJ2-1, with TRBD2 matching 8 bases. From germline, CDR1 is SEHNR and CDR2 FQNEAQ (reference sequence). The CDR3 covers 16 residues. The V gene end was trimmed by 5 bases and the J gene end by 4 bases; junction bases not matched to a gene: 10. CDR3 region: CASSGSTSVKYNEQFF. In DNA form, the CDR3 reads TGTGCCAGCAGCGGGTCGACTAGCGTCAAGTACAATGAGCAGTTCTTC.

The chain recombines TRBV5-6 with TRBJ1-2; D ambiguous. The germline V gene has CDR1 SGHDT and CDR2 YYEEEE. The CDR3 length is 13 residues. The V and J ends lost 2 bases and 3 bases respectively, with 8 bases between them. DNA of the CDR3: TGTGCCAGCAGCTTCGACACCGACTATGGCTACACCTTC. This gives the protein CASSFDTDYGYTF.

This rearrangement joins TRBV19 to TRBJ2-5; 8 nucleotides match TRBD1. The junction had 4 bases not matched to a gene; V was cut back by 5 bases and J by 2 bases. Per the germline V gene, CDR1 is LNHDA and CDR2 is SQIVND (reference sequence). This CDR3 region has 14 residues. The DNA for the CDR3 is TGTGCCAGTAGTCTAAACAGGGGGCAAGAGACCCAGTACTTC. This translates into CASSLNRGQETQYF.

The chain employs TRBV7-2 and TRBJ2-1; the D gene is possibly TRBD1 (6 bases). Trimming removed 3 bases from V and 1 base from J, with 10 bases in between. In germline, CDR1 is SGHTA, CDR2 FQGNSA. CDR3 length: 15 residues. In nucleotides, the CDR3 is TGTGCCAGCAGCTTGGGCAGGGGATCCTACAATGAGCAGTTCTTC. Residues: CASSLGRGSYNEQFF.

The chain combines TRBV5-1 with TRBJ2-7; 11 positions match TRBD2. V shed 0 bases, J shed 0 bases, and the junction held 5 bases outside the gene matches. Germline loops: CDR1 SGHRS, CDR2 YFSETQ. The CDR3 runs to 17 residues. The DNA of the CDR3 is TGCGCCAGCAGCTTGGGACTAGCGGGGTTACCCTCCTACGAGCAGTACTTC. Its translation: CASSLGLAGLPSYEQYF.

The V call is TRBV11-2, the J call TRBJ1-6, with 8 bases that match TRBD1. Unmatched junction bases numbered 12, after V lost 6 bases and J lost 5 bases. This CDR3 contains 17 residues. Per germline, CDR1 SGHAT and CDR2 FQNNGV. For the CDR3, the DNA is TGTGCCAGCAGGGTACCGGGACAGGCCGTGAATAATTCACCCCTCCACTTT. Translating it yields CASRVPGQAVNNSPLHF.

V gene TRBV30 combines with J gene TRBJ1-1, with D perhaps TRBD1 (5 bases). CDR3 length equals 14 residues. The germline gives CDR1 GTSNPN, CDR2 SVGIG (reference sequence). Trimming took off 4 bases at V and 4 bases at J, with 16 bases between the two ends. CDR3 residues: CAWNRPGGGTEAFF. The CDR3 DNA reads TGTGCCTGGAACCGGCCGGGCGGGGGCACTGAAGCTTTCTTT.

This chain's CDR3 is CASSEPLAEGQFF. The DNA for the CDR3 is TGTGCCAGCAGTGAACCTTTAGCGGAGGGGCAGTTCTTC. This chain uses TRBV2 with TRBJ2-1; tentative D call: TRBD2 (6 bases). Between the trimmed V and J ends, which lost 2 bases and 12 bases, there was a span of 14 bases. The CDR3 contains 13 residues. Germline V gene data show CDR1 as SNHLY and CDR2 as FYNNEI. The full variable domain, with the rest looked up from reference TRBV2 and TRBJ2-1, is EPEVTQTPSHQVTQMGQEVILRCVPISNHLYFYWYRQILGQKVEFLVSFYNNEISEKSEIFDDQFSVERPDGSNFTLKIRSTKLEDSAMYFCASSEPLAEGQFFGPGTRLTVL.